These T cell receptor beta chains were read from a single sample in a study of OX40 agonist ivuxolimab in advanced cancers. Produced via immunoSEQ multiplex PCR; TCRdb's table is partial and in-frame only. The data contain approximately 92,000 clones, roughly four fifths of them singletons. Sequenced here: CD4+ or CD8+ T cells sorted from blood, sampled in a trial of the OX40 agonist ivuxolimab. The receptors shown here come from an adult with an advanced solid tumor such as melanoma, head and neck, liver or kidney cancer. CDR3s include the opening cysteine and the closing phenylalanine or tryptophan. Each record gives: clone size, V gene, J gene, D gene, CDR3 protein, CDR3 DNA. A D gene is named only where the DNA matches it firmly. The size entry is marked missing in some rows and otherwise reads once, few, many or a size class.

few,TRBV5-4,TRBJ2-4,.,CASSLGVSQNIQYF,TGTGCCAGCAGCCTAGGGGTTAGCCAAAACATTCAGTACTTC
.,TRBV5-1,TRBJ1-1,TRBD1,CASRGQGEAFF,TGCGCCAGCAGGGGACAGGGGGAGGCTTTCTTT
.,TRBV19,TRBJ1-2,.,CASSPQSNYGYTF,TGTGCCAGTAGTCCACAGAGTAACTATGGCTACACCTTC
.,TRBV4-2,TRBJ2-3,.,CASSQETMATQYF,TGTGCCAGCAGCCAAGAAACGATGGCGACGCAGTATTTT
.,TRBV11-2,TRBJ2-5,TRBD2,CASSLAGSGRPGQETQYF,TGTGCCAGCAGCTTAGCTGGTAGCGGGAGGCCGGGTCAAGAGACCCAGTACTTC
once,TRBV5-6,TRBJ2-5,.,CASSRQETQYF,TGTGCCAGCAGCCGACAAGAGACCCAGTACTTC
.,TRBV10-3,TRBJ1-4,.,CAIKGSANEKLFF,TGTGCCATCAAAGGGTCGGCTAATGAAAAACTGTTTTTT
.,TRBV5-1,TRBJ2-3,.,CASTSSPDTQYF,TGCGCCAGCACGTCCTCCCCAGATACGCAGTATTTT
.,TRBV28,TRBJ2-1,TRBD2,CASSPSGRAINEQFF,TGTGCCAGCAGCCCCAGCGGGAGGGCCATCAATGAGCAGTTCTTC
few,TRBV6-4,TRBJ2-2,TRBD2,CASSGTSGNTGELFF,TGTGCCAGCAGTGGGACTAGCGGGAACACCGGGGAGCTGTTTTTT
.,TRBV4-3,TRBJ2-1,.,CASSQGAGLDEQFF,TGCGCCAGCAGCCAAGGCGCCGGATTGGATGAGCAGTTCTTC
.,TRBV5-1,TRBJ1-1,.,CASSLGAGRNTEAFF,TGCGCCAGCAGCTTGGGGGCAGGGCGGAACACTGAAGCTTTCTTT
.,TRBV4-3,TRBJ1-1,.,CASSQETLNTEAFF,TGCGCCAGCAGCCAAGAAACCTTGAACACTGAAGCTTTCTTT
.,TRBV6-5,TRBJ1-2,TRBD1,CASSYSDRAQPVF,TGTGCCAGCAGTTACTCGGACAGGGCCCAGCCGGTTTTC
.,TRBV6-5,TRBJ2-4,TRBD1,CASSYARGLAKNIQYF,TGTGCCAGCAGTTACGCCAGGGGGCTAGCCAAAAACATTCAGTACTTC
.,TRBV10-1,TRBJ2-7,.,CASSSSGSHEQYF,TGCGCCAGCAGTTCGTCAGGATCCCACGAGCAGTACTTC
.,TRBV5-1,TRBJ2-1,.,CASSPQDLARSYNEQFF,TGCGCCAGCAGCCCCCAAGATCTAGCGCGCTCCTACAATGAGCAGTTCTTC
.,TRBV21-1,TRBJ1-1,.,CASRVSRRGEAFF,TGTGCCAGCCGCGTCTCTCGACGGGGAGAAGCTTTCTTT
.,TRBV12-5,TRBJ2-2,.,CASGPRAANTGELFF,TGTGCTAGTGGACCGAGAGCGGCGAACACCGGGGAGCTGTTTTTT
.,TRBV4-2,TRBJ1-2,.,CASSQDRGRIYGYTF,TGTGCCAGCAGCCAAGATCGGGGCAGGATCTATGGCTACACCTTC
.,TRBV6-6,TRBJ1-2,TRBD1,CASSYKGQGGYGYTF,TGTGCCAGCAGTTACAAAGGACAGGGCGGGTATGGCTACACCTTC
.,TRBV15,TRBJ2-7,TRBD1,CATSRPGQAATYEQYF,TGTGCCACCAGCAGACCTGGACAGGCGGCGACCTACGAGCAGTACTTC
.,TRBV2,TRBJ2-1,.,CATNLKESNEQFF,TGTGCCACAAATTTGAAAGAGAGCAATGAGCAGTTCTTC
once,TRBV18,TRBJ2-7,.,CASSPRTSSSYEQYF,TGTGCCAGCTCACCAAGGACGTCGAGCTCCTACGAGCAGTACTTC
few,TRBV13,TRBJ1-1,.,CASSLTTPEAFF,TGTGCCAGCAGCTTAACGACCCCTGAAGCTTTCTTT
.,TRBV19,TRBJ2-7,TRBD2,CASSPASGREQYF,TGTGCCAGTAGCCCGGCTAGCGGACGCGAGCAGTACTTC
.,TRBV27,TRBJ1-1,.,CASSLMDQGFTEAFF,TGTGCCAGCAGTTTAATGGACCAGGGGTTCACTGAAGCTTTCTTT
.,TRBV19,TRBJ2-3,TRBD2,CASSKTSGGTDTQYF,TGTGCCAGTAGTAAGACTAGCGGGGGCACAGATACGCAGTATTTT
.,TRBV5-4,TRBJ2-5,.,CASSSRGTQETQYF,TGTGCCAGCAGTTCTCGGGGAACCCAAGAGACCCAGTACTTC
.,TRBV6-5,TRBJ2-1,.,CASSYSEEHYNEQFF,TGTGCCAGCAGTTACTCGGAGGAACATTACAATGAGCAGTTCTTC
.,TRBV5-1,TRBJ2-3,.,CASSFSGTDTQYF,TGCGCCAGCAGCTTCTCTGGCACAGATACGCAGTATTTT
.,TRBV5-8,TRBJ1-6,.,CASSLDRDGTYNSPLHF,TGTGCCAGCAGCTTGGATAGGGATGGGACCTATAATTCACCCCTCCACTTT
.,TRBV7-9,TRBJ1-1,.,CASSPGGAENTEAFF,TGTGCCAGCAGCCCCGGAGGGGCGGAGAACACTGAAGCTTTCTTT
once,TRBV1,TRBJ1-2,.,CTSSPSHGGSYGYTF,TGCACCAGCAGCCCTAGTCATGGGGGTAGCTATGGCTACACCTTC
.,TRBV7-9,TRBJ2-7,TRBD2,CASSQGLAGVYEQYF,TGTGCCAGCAGCCAGGGACTAGCGGGAGTCTACGAGCAGTACTTC
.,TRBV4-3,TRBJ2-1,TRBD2,CASSPRDSPSGGGNEQFF,TGCGCCAGCAGCCCCCGGGACAGCCCTAGCGGGGGGGGCAATGAGCAGTTCTTC
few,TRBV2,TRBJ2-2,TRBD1,CASKGPTGDVGELFF,TGTGCCAGCAAGGGGCCTACAGGGGACGTCGGGGAGCTGTTTTTT
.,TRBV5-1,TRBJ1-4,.,CASSFYGNSEKLFF,TGCGCCAGCAGCTTTTACGGTAATTCCGAAAAACTGTTTTTT
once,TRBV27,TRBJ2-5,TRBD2,CASSKTSGSLGRETQYF,TGTGCCAGCAGTAAGACTAGCGGGAGTCTCGGGAGAGAGACCCAGTACTTC
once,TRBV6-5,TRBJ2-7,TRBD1,CASRMGQGTYEQYF,TGTGCCAGCAGAATGGGACAGGGCACCTACGAGCAGTACTTC
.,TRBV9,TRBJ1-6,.,CASSPGINSPLHF,TGTGCCAGCAGCCCCGGGATAAATTCACCCCTCCACTTT
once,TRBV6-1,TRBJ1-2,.,CASSPPLTGYYGYTF,TGTGCCAGCAGTCCCCCGCTAACAGGGTACTATGGCTACACCTTC
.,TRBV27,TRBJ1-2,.,CASSLFSAGMGNYGYTF,TGTGCCAGCAGTTTATTCTCGGCCGGAATGGGTAACTATGGCTACACCTTC
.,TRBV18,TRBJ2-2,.,CASSPWRVEAGELFF,TGTGCCAGCTCGCCCTGGAGGGTAGAGGCCGGGGAGCTGTTTTTT
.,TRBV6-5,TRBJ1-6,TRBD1,CASSYTWGQANSPLHF,TGTGCCAGCAGTTACACCTGGGGACAGGCGAATTCACCCCTCCACTTT
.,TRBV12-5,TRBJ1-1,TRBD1,CASGGRDRGMRNTEAFF,TGTGCTAGTGGTGGGAGGGACAGGGGTATGAGGAACACTGAAGCTTTCTTT
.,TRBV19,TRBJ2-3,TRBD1,CASSRDRDLNTQYF,TGTGCCAGTAGCCGGGACAGGGATTTGAATACGCAGTATTTT
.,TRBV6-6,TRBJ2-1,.,CASSYQGRANEQFF,TGTGCCAGCAGTTACCAGGGGAGGGCCAATGAGCAGTTCTTC
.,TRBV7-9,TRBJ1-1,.,CASSKEGGADTEAFF,TGTGCCAGCAGCAAGGAGGGGGGCGCAGACACTGAAGCTTTCTTT
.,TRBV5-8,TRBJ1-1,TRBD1,CASSGQGAEAFF,TGTGCCAGCAGCGGACAGGGGGCTGAAGCTTTCTTT